This record concerns one T cell receptor (beta chain) sequence. The data were obtained in a study of naive and memory T cell subsets. The beta constant-region primer was an equimolar mix of two oligonucleotides covering TRBC1 and TRBC2. The ligated cDNA underwent four PCR rounds using SP2 and nested alpha and beta constant-region primers. One entry per CDR3 protein results from TCRdb running MiXCR on the UMI-ligation and nested PCR reads. The sample includes about 120,000 distinct CDR3 sequences, 35% to 40% of them seen just once. Sequencing input: central memory CD4+ T cells from blood. This clonotype was obtained from a human donor in good health.

CDR3 loop: CASAPGTVDEQFF. The CDR3, as DNA: TGTGCCAGCGCGCCGGGGACCGTCGATGAGCAGTTCTTC. The chain uses TRBV18 and TRBJ2-1; D assignment may be TRBD1 or TRBD2 (5 bases each). The ends were cut back, 8 bases at V and 8 bases at J, with 16 bases in the middle. From germline, CDR1 is KGHSH and CDR2 LQKENI. This CDR3 is built from 13 residues.